This TCR beta chain originates from a study of blood T cells in healthy people across ages. Together with a sample-barcoded 5' primer, a J-beta primer mix was included in a second PCR lasting roughly 6 to 12 cycles. Each of the cDNA molecules was tagged by a template-switch adaptor with 12 random nucleotides. MiXCR was run by TCRdb on the 5' RACE reads, yielding one entry per CDR3 protein. The table records 850,000 to 950,000 distinct CDR3 sequences, under 35% of them present only once. Whole-study findings and limits: The study regarded diversity estimates from one million T cells as underestimates. Per million T cells, TCR beta diversity dropped about linearly as age rose.

Per sample, no less than 5.5 micrograms of total RNA were extracted. Per the germline V gene, CDR1 is MNHEY and CDR2 is SVGAGI. The CDR3 sequence is 16 residues long. With 0 bases removed from V and 7 bases from J, the gap between germline ends came to 16 bases. This clonotype was seen repeatedly, ten times or more. As yet, its antigen is unknown. This rearrangement joins TRBV6-5 to TRBJ2-1, with D perhaps TRBD1 or TRBD2 (6 bases each). Sample: blood. The TCR sequence derives from a woman of 80 years or more in good health. The CDR3 DNA is TGTGCCAGCAGTTACTCGAGACTAGGAGGGGGGAATGAGCAGTTCTTC. Protein product: CASSYSRLGGGNEQFF.